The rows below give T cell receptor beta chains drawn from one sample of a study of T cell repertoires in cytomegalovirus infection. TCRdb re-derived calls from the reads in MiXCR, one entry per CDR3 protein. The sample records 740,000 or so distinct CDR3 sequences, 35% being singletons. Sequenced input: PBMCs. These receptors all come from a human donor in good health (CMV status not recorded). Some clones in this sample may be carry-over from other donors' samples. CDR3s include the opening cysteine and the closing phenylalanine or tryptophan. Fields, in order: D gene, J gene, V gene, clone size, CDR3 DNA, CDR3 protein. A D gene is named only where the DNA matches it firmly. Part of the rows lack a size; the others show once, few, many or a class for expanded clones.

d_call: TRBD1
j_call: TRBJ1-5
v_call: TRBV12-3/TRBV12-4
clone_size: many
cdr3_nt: TGTGCCAGCAGCCTAACAGGGGTTGGAAGCAATCAGCCCCAGCATTTT
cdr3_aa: CASSLTGVGSNQPQHF

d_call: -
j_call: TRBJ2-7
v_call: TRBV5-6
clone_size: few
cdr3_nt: TGTGCCAGCAGCTCTTCATTGGACCCATCTCATTGGGGACAGTACTTC
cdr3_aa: CASSSSLDPSHWGQYF

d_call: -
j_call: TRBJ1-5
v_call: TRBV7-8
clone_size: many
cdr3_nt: TGTGCCAGCAGCCACGGAGGAGCGCGGGATGGGCAGCCCCAGCATTTT
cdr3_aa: CASSHGGARDGQPQHF

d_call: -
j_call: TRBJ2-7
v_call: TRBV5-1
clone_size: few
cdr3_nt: TGCGCCAGCAGCTTGATGTCGACGGGCGAGCAGTACTTC
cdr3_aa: CASSLMSTGEQYF

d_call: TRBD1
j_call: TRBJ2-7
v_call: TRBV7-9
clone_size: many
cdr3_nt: TGTGCCAGCAGCTCGCGACTCCCGGGACAGCCCATAATGCCTTTATCCTACGAGCAGTACTTC
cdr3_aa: CASSSRLPGQPIMPLSYEQYF

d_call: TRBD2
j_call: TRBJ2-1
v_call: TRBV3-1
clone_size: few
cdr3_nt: TGTGCCAGCAGCCAATTGCGGGAGTTCCACAATGAGCAGTTCTTC
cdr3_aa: CASSQLREFHNEQFF

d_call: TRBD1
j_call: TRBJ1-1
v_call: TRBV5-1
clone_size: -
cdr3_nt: TGCGCCAGCAGCTGGGGTGGACAGGGGGCGGTTGAAGCTTTCTTT
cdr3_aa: CASSWGGQGAVEAFF

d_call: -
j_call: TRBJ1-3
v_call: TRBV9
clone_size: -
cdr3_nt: TGTGCCAGCAGCGTAGATGGGAGCTCTGGAAACACCATATATTTT
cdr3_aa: CASSVDGSSGNTIYF

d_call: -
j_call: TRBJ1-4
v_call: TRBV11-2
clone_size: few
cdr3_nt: TGTGCCAGCAGCATTGGACACTCGGGAACTAATGAAAAACTGTTTTTT
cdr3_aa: CASSIGHSGTNEKLFF

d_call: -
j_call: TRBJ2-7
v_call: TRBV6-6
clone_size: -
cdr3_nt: TGTGCCAGCAGTTACTTCAAGGCAGGGGCCTACTTC
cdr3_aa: CASSYFKAGAYF

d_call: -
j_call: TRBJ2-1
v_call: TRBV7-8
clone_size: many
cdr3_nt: TGTGCCAGCAGCTTAGTTGGGACACGGCTCGACAATGAGCAGTTCTTC
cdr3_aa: CASSLVGTRLDNEQFF

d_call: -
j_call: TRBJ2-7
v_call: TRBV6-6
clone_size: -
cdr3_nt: TGTGCCAGCAGGTACGCGCAGGGACCCTCTCTCGGGCAGTACTTC
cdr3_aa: CASRYAQGPSLGQYF

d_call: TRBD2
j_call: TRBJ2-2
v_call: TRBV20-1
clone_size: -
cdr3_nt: TGCAGTGCGGAAGGGACTAGCGGGAGTGACACCGGGGAGCTGTTTTTT
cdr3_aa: CSAEGTSGSDTGELFF

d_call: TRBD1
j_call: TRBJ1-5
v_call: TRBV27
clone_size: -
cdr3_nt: TGTGCCAGCAGACGGACAGGGGGCCAAAATCAGCCCCAGCATTTT
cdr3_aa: CASRRTGGQNQPQHF

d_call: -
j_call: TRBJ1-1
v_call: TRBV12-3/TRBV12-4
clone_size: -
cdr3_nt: TGTGCCAGCAGCCATAGAAAGGACTATACCTTT
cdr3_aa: CASSHRKDYTF

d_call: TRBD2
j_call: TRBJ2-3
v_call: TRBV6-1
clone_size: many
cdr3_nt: TGTGCCACCAACCCCCGTGAGCGGGGGATTACAGATACGCAGTATTTT
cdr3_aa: CATNPRERGITDTQYF

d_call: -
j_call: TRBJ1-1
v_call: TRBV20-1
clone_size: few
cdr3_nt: TGCAGTGCTAGACATCAGGGGAGCACTGAAGCTTTCTTT
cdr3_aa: CSARHQGSTEAFF

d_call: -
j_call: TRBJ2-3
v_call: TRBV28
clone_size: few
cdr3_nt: TGTGCCAGCAGTTACCCGGAAGGGGATACGCAGTATTTT
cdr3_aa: CASSYPEGDTQYF

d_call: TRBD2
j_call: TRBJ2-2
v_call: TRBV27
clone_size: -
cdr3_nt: TGTGCCAGCAGTAGAAGCGGGGGTTTCGCCGGGGAGCTGTTTTTT
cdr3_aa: CASSRSGGFAGELFF

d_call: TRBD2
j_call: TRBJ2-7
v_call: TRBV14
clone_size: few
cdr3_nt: TGTGCCAGCAGCCACGCCGCGGGAGAGGGGTACGAGCAGTACTTC
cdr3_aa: CASSHAAGEGYEQYF

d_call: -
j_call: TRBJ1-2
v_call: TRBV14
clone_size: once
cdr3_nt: TGTGCCAGCAGCCCTGGCTGGCTAACTAACTATGGCTACACCTTC
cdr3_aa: CASSPGWLTNYGYTF

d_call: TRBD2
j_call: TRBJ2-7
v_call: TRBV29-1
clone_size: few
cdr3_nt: TGCAGCGTTTCTAGCGGGACTGAGCAGTACTTC
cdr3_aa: CSVSSGTEQYF

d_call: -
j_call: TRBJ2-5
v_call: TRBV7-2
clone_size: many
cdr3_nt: TGTGCCAGCAGCTTAGTTTTGGGTGGGGAGACCCAGTACTTC
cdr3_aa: CASSLVLGGETQYF

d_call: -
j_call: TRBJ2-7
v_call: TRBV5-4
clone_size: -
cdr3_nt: TGTGACAGCAGCAGAGGGGAAATGAGATTGCAGTACTTC
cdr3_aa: CDSSRGEMRLQYF

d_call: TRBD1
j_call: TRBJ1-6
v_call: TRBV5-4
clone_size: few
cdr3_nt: TGTGCCACCTCCCAAATGACAGGGAATTCACCCCTCCACTTT
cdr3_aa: CATSQMTGNSPLHF

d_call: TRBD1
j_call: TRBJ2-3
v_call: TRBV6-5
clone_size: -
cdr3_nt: TGTGCCAGCCCCGAGGGGACAGGCACAGATACGCAGTATTTT
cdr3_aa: CASPEGTGTDTQYF

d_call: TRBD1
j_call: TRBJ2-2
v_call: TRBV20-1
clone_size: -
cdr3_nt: TGCAGTGTTCGGACAGGGGGCTCCGGGGAGCTGTTTTTT
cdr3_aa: CSVRTGGSGELFF

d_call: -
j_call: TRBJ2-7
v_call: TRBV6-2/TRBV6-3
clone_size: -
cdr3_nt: TGTGCCAGCAGGGGGGTTGAGCAGTACTTC
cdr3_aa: CASRGVEQYF

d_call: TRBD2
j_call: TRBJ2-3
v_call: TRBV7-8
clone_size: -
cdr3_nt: TGTGCCAGCAGCTTAGCCAGCGGGGGGTTCACAGATACGCAGTATTTT
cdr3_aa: CASSLASGGFTDTQYF

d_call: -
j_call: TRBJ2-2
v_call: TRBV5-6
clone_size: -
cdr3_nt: TGTGCCAGCAGCTGGACCGCAGACAGGCACACCGGGGAGCTGTTTTTT
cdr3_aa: CASSWTADRHTGELFF

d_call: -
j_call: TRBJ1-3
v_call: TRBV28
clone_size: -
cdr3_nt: TGTGCCAGCAGTACTCCCCGACAACTATCTGGAAACACCATATATTTT
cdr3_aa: CASSTPRQLSGNTIYF

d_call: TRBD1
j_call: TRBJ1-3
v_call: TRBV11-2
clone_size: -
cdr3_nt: TGTGCCAGCACTTATCAGGGGGCGGCGGGAAACACCATATGTTTT
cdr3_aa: CASTYQGAAGNTICF

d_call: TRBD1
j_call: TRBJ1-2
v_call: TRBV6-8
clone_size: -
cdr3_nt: TGTGCCAGCAGTTATGGGACAGGGGAGGGGAACTATGGCTACACCTTC
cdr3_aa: CASSYGTGEGNYGYTF

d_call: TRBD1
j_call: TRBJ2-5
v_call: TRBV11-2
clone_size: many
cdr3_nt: TGTGCCAGCAGCCCAGGGACAGAAGTACAAGAGACCCAGTACTTC
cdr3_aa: CASSPGTEVQETQYF

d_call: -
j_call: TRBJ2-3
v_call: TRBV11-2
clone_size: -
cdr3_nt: TGTGCCAGCAGCTTAGGTCAGGGGATCACAGATACGCAGTATTTT
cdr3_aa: CASSLGQGITDTQYF

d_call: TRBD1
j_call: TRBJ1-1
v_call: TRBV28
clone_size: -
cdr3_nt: TGTGCCAGCCCCGGGACAGGGGGCAAGGGCACTGAAGCTTTCTTT
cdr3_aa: CASPGTGGKGTEAFF

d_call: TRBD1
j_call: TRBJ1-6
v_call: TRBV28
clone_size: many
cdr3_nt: TGTGCCAGCACCCTGCCTGGGACAGGGAACTCACCCCTCCACTTT
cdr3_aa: CASTLPGTGNSPLHF

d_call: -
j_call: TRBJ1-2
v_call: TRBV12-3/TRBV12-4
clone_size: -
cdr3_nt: TGTGCCAGCAGAAACAACTATGGCTCCACCTTC
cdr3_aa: CASRNNYGSTF

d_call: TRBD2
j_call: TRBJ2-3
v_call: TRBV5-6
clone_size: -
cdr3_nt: TGTGCCAGCAGCCCGGAACTAGCGGGAAGTGCAGATACGCAGTATTTT
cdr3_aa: CASSPELAGSADTQYF

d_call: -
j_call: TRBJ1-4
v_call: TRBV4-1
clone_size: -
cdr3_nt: TGCGCCAGCAGCCAAGATCAGACAGCAACTAATGAAAAACTGTTTTTT
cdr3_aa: CASSQDQTATNEKLFF

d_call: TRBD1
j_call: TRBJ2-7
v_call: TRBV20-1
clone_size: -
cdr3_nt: TGCAGTGCTAATACAGGGGATAGGGTGCCCCAAGATCCCTACGAGCAGTACTTC
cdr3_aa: CSANTGDRVPQDPYEQYF

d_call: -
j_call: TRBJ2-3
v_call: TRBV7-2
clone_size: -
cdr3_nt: TGTGCCAGCAGCTTTTATTCTCCCCCAGATACGCAGTATTTT
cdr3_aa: CASSFYSPPDTQYF

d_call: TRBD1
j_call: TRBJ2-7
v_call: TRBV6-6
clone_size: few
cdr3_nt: TGTGCCAGCAGTTACTCAACAGGGGCCCCCTCCTACGAGCAGTACTTC
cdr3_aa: CASSYSTGAPSYEQYF

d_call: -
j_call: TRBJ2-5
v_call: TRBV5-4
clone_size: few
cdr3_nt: TGTGCCAGCAGCTTGGGGGGGAGTAGCCGGAGCCAAGAGACCCAGTACTTC
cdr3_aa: CASSLGGSSRSQETQYF

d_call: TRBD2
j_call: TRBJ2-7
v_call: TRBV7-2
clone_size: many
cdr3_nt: TGTGCCAGCAGCTTATGGCGGGAGCCCTACGAGCAGTACTTC
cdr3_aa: CASSLWREPYEQYF

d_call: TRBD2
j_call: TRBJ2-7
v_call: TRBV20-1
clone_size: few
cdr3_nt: TGCAGTGCTCTCGTGGCGGGAGGGCCTTACGAGCAGTACTTC
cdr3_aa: CSALVAGGPYEQYF

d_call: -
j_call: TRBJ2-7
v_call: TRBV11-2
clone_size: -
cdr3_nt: TGTGCCAGCAGCTTTTGGGGGAGGACAACCTACGAGCAGTACTTC
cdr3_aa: CASSFWGRTTYEQYF

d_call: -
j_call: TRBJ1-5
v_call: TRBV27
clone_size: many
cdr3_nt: TGTGCCAGCAGTTTTAATAGCAATCAGCCCCAGCATTTT
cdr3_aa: CASSFNSNQPQHF

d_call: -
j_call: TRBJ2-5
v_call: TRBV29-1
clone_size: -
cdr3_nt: TGCAGCGTGCCAAGGGGTGCCGCAGAGACCCAGTACTTC
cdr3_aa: CSVPRGAAETQYF

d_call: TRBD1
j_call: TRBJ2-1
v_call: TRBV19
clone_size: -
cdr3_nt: TGTGCCAGTAGTGGCGGGACAGGGGTCAACAATGAGCAGTTCTTC
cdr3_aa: CASSGGTGVNNEQFF

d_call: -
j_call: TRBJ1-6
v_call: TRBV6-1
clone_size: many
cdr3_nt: TGTGCCAGCAGTGAAGATGGCCGGTCAAATTCACCCCTCCACTTT
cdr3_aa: CASSEDGRSNSPLHF

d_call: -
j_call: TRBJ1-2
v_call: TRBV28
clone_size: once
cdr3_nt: TGTGCCAGTCTAGGACAGCCGACTAACTATGGCTACACCTTC
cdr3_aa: CASLGQPTNYGYTF

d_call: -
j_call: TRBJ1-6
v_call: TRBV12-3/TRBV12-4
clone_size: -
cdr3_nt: TGTGCCAGCAGTTTTACGGGGAATTCACCCCTCCACTTT
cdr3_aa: CASSFTGNSPLHF

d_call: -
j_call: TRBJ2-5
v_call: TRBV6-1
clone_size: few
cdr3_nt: TGTGCCAGCAGTGAAGGGAGCAGGGTCGGTCAGACCCAGTACTTC
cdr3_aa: CASSEGSRVGQTQYF